The text below deals with one T cell receptor beta chain. The assay was immunoSEQ multiplex PCR, and TCRdb's table has in-frame clones only and misses some. The table records roughly 670,000 clones, 70% to 90% of them present only once. These data belong to a study of blood T cell repertoires in COVID-19. The CDR3 is 15 amino acids. Between the trimmed V and J ends, which lost 8 bases and 2 bases, there was a span of 18 bases. Germline V gene lookup returns CDR1 MRHNA and CDR2 SNTAGT. The V call is TRBV6-4, the J call TRBJ1-2, with D tentatively TRBD1 (5 bases). This clonotype was obtained from a woman between 18 and 29 years old with acute or convalescent COVID-19. The sample comprised peripheral blood. In DNA, the CDR3 is TGTGCCAGCTCCTTAAAACGGACAAAAAACTATGGCTACACCTTC. Translation gives CASSLKRTKNYGYTF.